This T cell receptor beta chain was profiled in a study of cytomegalovirus exposure and HLA in healthy donors. A note on this clone: The antigen is not known.

13 Jbeta primers and 60 Vbeta primers were used for the PCR. Profiled with immunoSEQ multiplex PCR; TCRdb holds only in-frame clones, not every one. The data show around 91,000 clones, around 80% seen once. CDR1 is SGDLS and CDR2 is YYNGEE in the germline V gene. The CDR3 is made up of 16 amino acids. Trimming removed 0 bases from V and 2 bases from J; junction bases left unmatched: 2. Study-level findings and limits: Analysis performed later found roughly 18,000 TCR beta sequences associated with HLA alleles at 0.05 false discovery rate. Indistinguishable V segments, including TRBV6-2 and TRBV6-3, were excluded.

The receptor was derived from a male donor in good health and CMV-seropositive. The V gene is TRBV9, the J gene TRBJ2-3, with 11 nucleotides matching TRBD2. Sample: PBMCs. The CDR3 coding sequence is TGTGCCAGCAGCGTAGGGGGACTAGCGGTCACAGATACGCAGTATTTT. Its translation is CASSVGGLAVTDTQYF.